This is a list of T cell receptor beta chains from one sample in a study of blood T cell repertoires in COVID-19. Assay used: immunoSEQ multiplex PCR; TCRdb lists only in-frame clones, some missing. The sample lists about 350,000 clones; about 90% were seen once. The specimen sequenced was PBMCs or T cells enriched from blood (not recorded which). These receptors were taken from a woman aged 25 to 45 who had recovered from COVID-19. CDR3s include the opening cysteine and the closing phenylalanine or tryptophan. The order of the fields is D gene, V gene, clone size, J gene, CDR3 protein, CDR3 DNA. A D gene is named only where the DNA matches it firmly. Expanded clones are given a class, and other clones once, few, many or no size at all.

TRBD1,TRBV18,-,TRBJ1-6,CASSPSYRGASPLHF,TGTGCCAGCTCACCAAGCTACAGGGGCGCTTCACCCCTCCACTTT
TRBD1,TRBV6-4,-,TRBJ2-5,CASSRPSFFRDRGMETQYF,TGTGCCAGCAGTCGTCCGTCCTTTTTCCGGGACAGGGGTATGGAGACCCAGTACTTC
-,TRBV28,few,TRBJ1-1,CASSFNFVGGTEAFF,TGTGCCAGCAGTTTTAATTTTGTGGGGGGCACTGAAGCTTTCTTT
TRBD1,TRBV12-5,-,TRBJ1-4,CASGASGQGYEKLFF,TGTGCTAGTGGTGCCTCGGGACAGGGGTATGAAAAACTGTTTTTT
-,TRBV5-8,-,TRBJ1-2,CASSYRGLLHYGYTF,TGTGCCAGCAGCTACCGGGGACTTTTGCACTATGGCTACACCTTC
TRBD1,TRBV4-1,-,TRBJ1-5,CASSPGTGGADQPQHF,TGCGCCAGCAGCCCCGGGACAGGGGGCGCGGATCAGCCCCAGCATTTT
-,TRBV3-1/TRBV3-2,-,TRBJ2-3,CASSLTGDTQYF,TGTGCCAGCAGCCTGACTGGCGATACGCAGTATTTT
TRBD1,TRBV5-5,-,TRBJ2-3,CASSLEAGGADTQYF,TGTGCCAGCAGCTTGGAGGCAGGGGGCGCAGATACGCAGTATTTT
-,TRBV6-5,few,TRBJ2-7,CASSYGAGRYEQYF,TGTGCCAGCAGTTACGGGGCCGGACGGTACGAGCAGTACTTC
-,TRBV4-1,-,TRBJ1-5,CASSLLPGSNQPQHF,TGCGCCAGCAGCCTGCTTCCGGGAAGCAATCAGCCCCAGCATTTT
-,TRBV2,once,TRBJ1-1,CASTLQGSNTEAFF,TGTGCCAGCACCTTACAGGGTTCGAACACTGAAGCTTTCTTT
-,TRBV28,-,TRBJ1-2,CASSSAGANYGYTF,TGTGCCAGCAGTTCGGCAGGGGCAAACTATGGCTACACCTTC
-,TRBV29-1,-,TRBJ1-1,CSVGGLRGTEAFF,TGCAGCGTTGGAGGGCTCCGGGGCACTGAAGCTTTCTTT
-,TRBV27,-,TRBJ1-3,CASTSTATIYF,TGTGCCAGCACCTCTACTGCGACCATATATTTT
TRBD1,TRBV24-1,-,TRBJ1-2,CATSDGPGGRRKGYGYTF,TGTGCCACCAGTGACGGCCCAGGGGGCCGAAGAAAGGGCTATGGCTACACCTTC
-,TRBV28,-,TRBJ2-1,CASTSPGNRQFF,TGTGCCAGCACCAGCCCAGGTAATAGGCAGTTCTTC
-,TRBV2,once,TRBJ1-5,CASSVLPPGWSNQPQHF,TGTGCCAGCAGTGTTTTGCCGCCGGGATGGAGCAATCAGCCCCAGCATTTT
-,TRBV2,-,TRBJ2-7,CASGVSRSYEQYF,TGTGCCTCGGGGGTTAGCCGCTCCTACGAGCAGTACTTC
TRBD1,TRBV4-3,-,TRBJ2-5,CASSSEPGGETQYF,TGCGCCAGCAGCTCAGAACCAGGGGGAGAGACCCAGTACTTC
-,TRBV3-1/TRBV3-2,-,TRBJ1-1,CASSQQPPGVNTEAFF,TGTGCCAGCAGCCAACAACCCCCGGGAGTCAACACTGAAGCTTTCTTT
TRBD1,TRBV7-9,-,TRBJ2-6,CAGGQGPSGANVLTF,TGTGCCGGAGGACAGGGGCCCTCTGGGGCCAACGTCCTGACTTTC
TRBD1,TRBV28,-,TRBJ1-6,CASSSSDRVENSPLHF,TGTGCCAGCAGTTCCTCCGACAGGGTGGAAAATTCACCCCTCCACTTT
TRBD1,TRBV19,-,TRBJ1-2,CASSAGPGQGLYGYTF,TGTGCCAGTAGTGCTGGGCCCGGACAGGGTCTCTATGGCTACACCTTC
TRBD1,TRBV27,-,TRBJ2-5,CASSMGQGKTQYF,TGTGCCAGCAGTATGGGACAGGGGAAGACCCAGTACTTC
-,TRBV6-5,-,TRBJ1-5,CASSYMGASNQPQHF,TGTGCCAGCAGTTACATGGGGGCCAGCAATCAGCCCCAGCATTTT
TRBD1,TRBV2,-,TRBJ1-2,CASSDQTGVNYGYTF,TGTGCCAGCAGTGATCAGACAGGGGTGAACTATGGCTACACCTTC
TRBD1,TRBV5-1,-,TRBJ2-3,CACRQGNTDTQYF,TGCGCCTGCCGACAGGGGAACACAGATACGCAGTATTTT
TRBD2,TRBV15,-,TRBJ2-1,CATSNWRGGGSYNEQFF,TGTGCCACCAGCAACTGGCGGGGGGGCGGCTCCTACAATGAGCAGTTCTTC
TRBD2,TRBV11-2,once,TRBJ2-3,CASSFAAGGLTDTQYF,TGTGCCAGCAGCTTTGCAGCGGGGGGACTCACAGATACGCAGTATTTT
TRBD1,TRBV11-2,-,TRBJ1-5,CASSTNSGQGHMTQHF,TGTGCCAGCAGCACCAACTCGGGACAGGGGCATATGACCCAGCATTTT
-,TRBV14,-,TRBJ2-3,CASRAQDTQYF,TGTGCCAGCAGGGCTCAAGATACGCAGTATTTT